The 9 T cell receptor beta chains below all came from one sample that was sequenced in a study of T cell clonality in common variable immunodeficiency. Assay: immunoSEQ multiplex PCR; the TCRdb copy retains only in-frame clones and omits some. The sample offers about 42,000 clones and no singletons, the top ten holding over 1.3%. Sequences were obtained from peripheral blood mononuclear cells. These receptors all come from a person between 18 and 75 years old in good health.

Ten or more counts support this clone. The missing CDR3 end, 3 residues past where the read stops, is filled in from the germline J gene. The chain employs TRBV20-1 and TRBJ2-5; a possible D gene is TRBD1 (6 bases). This CDR3 has 12 residues. Germline loops: CDR1 DFQATT, CDR2 SNEGSKA (reference sequence). The CDR3 reads CSAPRDILTQYF. The DNA read from the CDR3 is TGCAGTGCTCCACGGGACATATTAACC.

This clone was recorded many times. Read data end 3 residues before the CDR3 end; the end is taken from the germline J gene. V is TRBV18 and J is TRBJ1-2; a possible D gene is TRBD1 (5 bases). CDR3 length equals 16 residues. Germline loops: CDR1 KGHSH, CDR2 LQKENI. The CDR3 sequence is CASSRDSPPSVRGYTF. Partial CDR3 DNA: TGTGCCAGCTCACGAGACAGCCCTCCATCGGTACGAGGC.

This clone was seen many times. With the read ending 3 residues before the CDR3 end, the germline J gene is used to fill in that end. The chain recombines TRBV20-1 with TRBJ1-2; maybe TRBD1 (5 bases). The CDR3 contains 15 residues. Germline V gene sequence: CDR1 DFQATT, CDR2 SNEGSKA (reference sequence). CDR3 protein: CSARSGTSVQETYTF. The CDR3 DNA, read in part, is TGCAGTGCTAGATCCGGGACTAGCGTACAAGAGACC.

There are many counts of this clone. The read ends 3 residues early relative to the CDR3; the germline J gene fills the gap. V gene TRBV20-1 combines with J gene TRBJ2-7; TRBD2 matches at 9 bases. Germline V gene lookup returns CDR1 DFQATT and CDR2 SNEGSKA (reference sequence). This CDR3 is built from 14 residues. J gave up 6 bases and V 0 bases, and 6 bases lay outside the gene matches. The CDR3 bases that were read are TGCAGTGCTAGAGATCGTAAACTAGCGGGCGAG. Protein sequence: CSARDRKLAGE. In full, the CDR3 reads CSARDRKLAGEQYF.

This clone occurred many times. The read falls 3 residues short of the CDR3 end, and the missing part is taken from the germline J gene. V and J are TRBV5-4 and TRBJ2-3; 8 nucleotides line up with TRBD2. CDR1 is SGHNT, CDR2 YYREEE, per germline (reference sequence). The CDR3 length is 15 residues. J was trimmed by 3 bases and V by 3 bases; bases with no gene match: 6. Partial CDR3 DNA: TGTGCCAGCAGCTCTGGACTAGCTATAACAGATACG. Its translation is CASSSGLAITDT. From start to end, the CDR3 is CASSSGLAITDTQYF.

This clone was recorded a few times. Since a much larger clone is just one base distant, this may be a read error. The read is 3 residues too short to cover the CDR3 end, so that end is filled in from the germline J gene. V usage is TRBV7-8 and J usage is TRBJ2-5; 12 nucleotides line up with TRBD2. Germline loops: CDR1 SGHVS, CDR2 FQNEAQ. The CDR3 runs 15 residues. The CDR3: CASSLASGRADTQYF. Incomplete CDR3 DNA: TGTGCCAGCAGCCTGGCTAGCGGGAGGGCAGATACC.

This clone was counted many times. The sequence runs out 3 residues before the end of the CDR3; the remainder is reconstructed from the germline J gene. The chain combines TRBV2 with TRBJ2-1; the match to TRBD1 covers 9 bases. V shed 6 bases and J 8 bases; nucleotides not matched to a gene: 11. The germline CDR1 and CDR2 sequences are SNHLY and FYNNEI. CDR3 length equals 15 residues. The CDR3 loop is CASSAQGALRHEQFF. CDR3 bases read: TGTGCCAGCAGCGCACAGGGGGCGCTTCGGCATGAG. Combining the CDR3 with reference TRBV2 and TRBJ2-1 gives the whole variable domain EPEVTQTPSHQVTQMGQEVILRCVPISNHLYFYWYRQILGQKVEFLVSFYNNEISEKSEIFDDQFSVERPDGSNFTLKIRSTKLEDSAMYFCASSAQGALRHEQFFGPGTRLTVL.

Concerning this clone itself: The CDR3 end falls 3 residues outside the read, so it is completed with the germline J gene. The chain combines TRBV7-9 with TRBJ1-2; D is possibly TRBD1 (5 bases). Germline V gene sequence: CDR1 SEHNR, CDR2 FQNEAQ (reference sequence). This CDR3 contains 15 residues. The CDR3 reads CASSLVAGGYNDYTF. Incomplete CDR3 DNA: TGTGCCAGCAGCTTAGTCGCGGGGGGGTACAATGAC.

This clone has at least ten counts. The observed sequence ends 3 residues before the CDR3 terminus, with the missing tail filled in from the germline J gene. V is TRBV7-3 and J is TRBJ2-1; TRBD2 matches 10 bases. CDR1 is SGHTA and CDR2 is FQGTGA in the germline V gene. This CDR3 has 15 amino acids. Trimming removed 2 bases from V and 5 bases from J; junction bases left unmatched: 3. CDR3: CASSLLAGVNNEQFF. CDR3 DNA, as far as it was read: TGTGCCAGCAGCTTACTAGCGGGGGTCAACAATGAG. Full variable domain (outside the CDR3, taken from reference TRBV7-3 and TRBJ2-1): GAGVSQTPSNKVTEKGKYVELRCDPISGHTALYWYRQSLGQGPEFLIYFQGTGAADDSGLPNDRFFAVRPEGSVSTLKIQRTERGDSAVYLCASSLLAGVNNEQFFGPGTRLTVL.